The clone carrying this TCR beta chain was seen a single time. What it recognizes is unknown. Time point denoted: week 47, end of study. Each dose of the vaccine consisted of 300 ug of mutant IDH1 20-mer peptide, with topical imiquimod. This sample is part of a study of a mutant IDH1 vaccine in newly diagnosed glioma. Profiling relied on immunoSEQ multiplex PCR, and the TCRdb table lists in-frame clones only, not all of them. The sample shows just over 60,000 clones, less than 90% of them seen only once. CDR3 length: 14 amino acids. V lost 2 bases, J lost 1 base, and 8 bases lay in between. CDR1 MNHEY and CDR2 SVGAGI come from the germline V gene.

The clonotype originates from a man aged 25-45 years with glioma. The sample was PBMCs, taken from a glioma patient whose treatment included an IDH1 peptide vaccine. The chain recombines TRBV6-5 with TRBJ1-1; no clear D. CDR3 residues: CASSYRTPNTEAFF. The CDR3, as DNA: TGTGCCAGCAGTTACAGAACCCCGAACACTGAAGCTTTCTTT.